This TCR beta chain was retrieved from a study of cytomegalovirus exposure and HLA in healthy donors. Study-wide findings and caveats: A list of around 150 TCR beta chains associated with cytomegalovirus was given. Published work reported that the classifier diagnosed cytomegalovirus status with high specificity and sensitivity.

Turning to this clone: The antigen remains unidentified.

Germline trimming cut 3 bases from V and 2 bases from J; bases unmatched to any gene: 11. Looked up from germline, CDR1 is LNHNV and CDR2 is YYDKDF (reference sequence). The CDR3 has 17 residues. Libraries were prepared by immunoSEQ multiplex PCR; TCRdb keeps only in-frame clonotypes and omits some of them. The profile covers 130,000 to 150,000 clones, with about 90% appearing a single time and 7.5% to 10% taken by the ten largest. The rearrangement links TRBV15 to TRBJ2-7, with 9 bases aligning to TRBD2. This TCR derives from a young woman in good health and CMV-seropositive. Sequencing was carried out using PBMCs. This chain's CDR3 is CATSSGVAGAGTYEQYF. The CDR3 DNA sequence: TGTGCCACCAGCAGTGGGGTAGCGGGAGCCGGCACCTACGAGCAGTACTTC.